The rows below give T cell receptor beta chains drawn from one sample of a study of blood T cells in healthy people across ages. TCRdb analysed the 5' RACE reads with MiXCR anew, one entry per CDR3 protein. Counted here are over a million distinct CDR3 sequences, under 30% occurring once; the ten biggest clones make up approximately 0.75%. This sample also appeared in a second study, on T cells of mothers and their children.

Specimen: blood. These receptors were taken from a girl aged 2 to 10 in good health. CDR3s include the opening cysteine and the closing phenylalanine or tryptophan.

TRBV9	TRBJ2-2	CASSVVTGELFF
TRBV20-1	TRBJ2-7	CSAPGPSSYEQYF
TRBV5-1	TRBJ2-2	CASSYAGNTGELFF
TRBV7-9	TRBJ1-6	CASSRDSTTLHF
TRBV15	TRBJ1-1	CATSRDMETEAFF
TRBV9	TRBJ2-1	CASSVVGTSGYNEQFF
TRBV7-9	TRBJ2-1	CASSSGLLNYNEQFF
TRBV29-1	TRBJ1-3	CSVVGDKFGNTIYF
TRBV28	TRBJ2-7	CASSPSFGGGTSYEQYF
TRBV11-1	NA	CASSLGRGVYEQYF
TRBV4-3	TRBJ2-7	CASSQDAGGGTYEQYF
TRBV19	TRBJ2-6	CASWAGTGAPGANVLTF
TRBV2	TRBJ1-5	CASSFGQSNQPQHF
TRBV6-5	TRBJ2-5	CASSHSQIIQETQYF
TRBV20-1	TRBJ1-2	CTVDEEGIMGYTF
TRBV12-3/TRBV12-4	NA	CASSLLGARETQYF
TRBV5-1	TRBJ2-7	CASRLTITEFNEQYF
TRBV4-3	TRBJ2-7	CASSHTGTKNEQYF
TRBV9	TRBJ2-2	CASSVAGTNTGELFF
TRBV20-1	NA	CSASIIAGKGNEQFF
TRBV6-1	TRBJ2-3	CASGSSGVGTDTQYF
TRBV7-9	NA	CASRPSGQGYNEQFF
TRBV10-3	TRBJ2-7	CAISESGEGPYEQYF
TRBV7-9	TRBJ2-6	CANSPSSGANVLTF
TRBV4-1	TRBJ2-3	CASSQALGPGADTQYF
TRBV7-3	TRBJ2-2	CASSFSISRGTGELFF
TRBV12-3/TRBV12-4	TRBJ2-5	CASSSREVTQYF
TRBV7-9	TRBJ1-1	CASSLEGRGRENTEAFF
TRBV7-6	TRBJ2-5	CASSLGPSGYQETQYF
TRBV4-3	TRBJ1-2	CASSQEKGVNYGYTF
TRBV6-5	TRBJ2-2	CASSYFGGVNTGELFF
TRBV4-3	TRBJ1-2	CASSQQTGWGGYTF
TRBV4-3	TRBJ2-7	CASSQEIAGSSYEQYF
TRBV28	TRBJ1-1	CASSSRQGSSTEAFF
TRBV5-1	TRBJ1-2	CASQPSDGNYGYTF
TRBV12-3/TRBV12-4	TRBJ2-1	CASSSSGPLAAAYNEQFF
TRBV6-2/TRBV6-3	TRBJ2-2	CASTTTEKNTGELFF
TRBV13	TRBJ2-3	CASSLAHPTDTQYF
TRBV3-1	NA	CASSQGTSGRNEQFF
TRBV27	TRBJ1-3	CASSLSHPGNTIYF
TRBV2	TRBJ2-7	CASRGDPEEQYF
TRBV4-3	TRBJ2-2	CASSQDYGGNRELFF
TRBV15	TRBJ2-1	CATSRDRWLAGSYNEQFF
TRBV3-1	TRBJ2-2	CASRVSGATGELFF
TRBV28	TRBJ2-4	CASSLGQLAKNIQYF
TRBV7-9	TRBJ1-1	CASSRTLLGTEAFF
TRBV28	TRBJ2-1	CASRPGTSGRGGGNEQFF
TRBV7-2	TRBJ1-2	CASSYDSTGYGYTF
TRBV4-3	TRBJ2-7	CASSHGRNEQYF
TRBV9	TRBJ2-1	CASSQGAGAYNEQFF
TRBV7-8	TRBJ2-1	CASSLFAGMDEQFF
TRBV7-9	TRBJ2-7	CASRKKARSSYEQYF
TRBV7-9	NA	CASSSWDSAYEQYF